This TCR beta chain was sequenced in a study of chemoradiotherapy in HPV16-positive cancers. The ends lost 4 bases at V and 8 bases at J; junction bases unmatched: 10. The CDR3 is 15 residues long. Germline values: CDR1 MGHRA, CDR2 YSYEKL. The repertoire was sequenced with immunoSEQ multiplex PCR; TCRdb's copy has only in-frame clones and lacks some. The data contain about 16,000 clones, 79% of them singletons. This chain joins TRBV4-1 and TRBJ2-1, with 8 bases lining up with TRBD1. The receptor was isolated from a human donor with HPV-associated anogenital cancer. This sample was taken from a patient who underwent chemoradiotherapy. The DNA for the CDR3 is TGCGCCAGCAGCCGCGGACAGGGTGAGGTCCATGAGCAGTTCTTC. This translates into CASSRGQGEVHEQFF.